A selection of T cell receptor beta chains follows, all from one sample in a study of blood T cell repertoires in COVID-19. The assay was immunoSEQ multiplex PCR, and TCRdb's table has in-frame clones only and misses some. Of approximately 88,000 clones listed, more than 65% were seen once; the top ten hold 6.3%. Material for sequencing was peripheral blood. These receptors all come from a man aged 70-80 years with COVID-19, enrolled during active disease. Each CDR3 is given with its conserved first and last residue. Each record gives: J gene, D gene, V gene, clone size, CDR3 protein, CDR3 DNA. A D gene is named only where the DNA matches it firmly. Part of the rows lack a size; the others show once, few, many or a class for expanded clones.

TRBJ2-5	NA	TRBV4-1	few	CASSLSPEETQYF	TGCGCCAGCAGCCTTAGCCCGGAAGAGACCCAGTACTTC
TRBJ1-2	TRBD1	TRBV28	NA	CASSLSDDRGVLGYGYTF	TGTGCCAGCAGTTTATCCGACGACAGGGGAGTTCTTGGCTATGGCTACACCTTC
TRBJ2-7	TRBD1	TRBV5-8	many	CASSLEGTGHHEQYF	TGTGCCAGCAGCTTGGAGGGGACAGGGCACCACGAGCAGTACTTC
TRBJ1-1	NA	TRBV5-1	NA	CASAWSENTEAFF	TGCGCCAGCGCATGGTCAGAGAACACTGAAGCTTTCTTT
TRBJ2-3	NA	TRBV7-2	NA	CASSLVQSTDTQYF	TGTGCCAGCAGCTTAGTACAGAGCACAGATACGCAGTATTTT
TRBJ2-1	NA	TRBV28	NA	CASSPRGGSSYNEQFF	TGTGCCAGCAGTCCCAGAGGAGGAAGCTCCTACAATGAGCAGTTCTTC
TRBJ1-5	NA	TRBV27	NA	CASSLWASRSTNQPQHF	TGTGCCAGCAGTTTATGGGCCAGCAGGTCCACCAATCAGCCCCAGCATTTT
TRBJ1-5	NA	TRBV15	NA	CATSRDGLSNQPQHF	TGTGCCACCAGCAGAGATGGCCTTAGCAATCAGCCCCAGCATTTT
TRBJ1-1	TRBD1	TRBV19	NA	CASSIGTGTLNTEAFF	TGTGCCAGTAGTATAGGGACAGGGACCCTGAACACTGAAGCTTTCTTT
TRBJ1-4	NA	TRBV5-1	many	CASSLGPGEEKLFF	TGCGCCAGCAGCTTGGGGCCAGGGGAAGAAAAACTGTTTTTT
TRBJ1-1	TRBD1	TRBV6-6	NA	CAGRDSTNTEAFF	TGTGCCGGCCGGGACAGCACGAACACTGAAGCTTTCTTT
TRBJ2-1	NA	TRBV6-5	NA	CASSYSSKRIDNEQFF	TGTGCCAGCAGTTACTCCTCTAAGCGGATAGACAATGAGCAGTTCTTC
TRBJ1-2	NA	TRBV11-2	NA	CASSLERRTVYGYTF	TGTGCCAGCAGCTTAGAAAGGAGGACAGTATATGGCTACACCTTC
TRBJ1-3	NA	TRBV27	NA	CASSFSGSGNTIYF	TGTGCCAGCAGTTTTTCGGGATCGGGAAACACCATATATTTT
TRBJ2-5	NA	TRBV27	NA	CASSEYGETQYF	TGTGCCAGCAGCGAGTACGGAGAGACCCAGTACTTC
TRBJ2-3	TRBD2	TRBV29-1	NA	CSVMMGGSPADTQYF	TGCAGCGTAATGATGGGCGGGAGTCCCGCAGATACGCAGTATTTT
TRBJ2-1	TRBD1	TRBV12-3/TRBV12-4	NA	CASSFQGVNEQFF	TGTGCCAGCAGTTTTCAGGGGGTCAATGAGCAGTTCTTC
TRBJ1-1	TRBD1	TRBV24-1	few	CATRGTGSNTEAFF	TGTGCCACCAGGGGGACAGGTTCTAACACTGAAGCTTTCTTT
TRBJ1-5	NA	TRBV11-2	NA	CASSLGGAGYQPQHF	TGTGCCAGCAGCTTAGGGGGCGCGGGGTATCAGCCCCAGCATTTT
TRBJ1-1	NA	TRBV6-6	NA	CASSLPGHGEAFF	TGTGCCAGCAGTTTACCGGGACACGGTGAAGCTTTCTTT
TRBJ1-5	TRBD1	TRBV12-5	NA	CASSGTGYQPQHF	TGTGCTAGTAGTGGGACAGGTTATCAGCCCCAGCATTTT
TRBJ1-5	TRBD1	TRBV5-5	NA	CASSRVWDRGFQPQHF	TGTGCCAGCAGCCGAGTGTGGGACAGGGGTTTTCAGCCCCAGCATTTT
TRBJ1-2	NA	TRBV4-2	NA	CASSRSRQQHNYGYTF	TGTGCCAGCAGCCGTTCCCGACAGCAACATAACTATGGCTACACCTTC